This record concerns one TCR beta chain sequence. The record originates from a study of blood T cell repertoires in COVID-19. From germline, CDR1 is LGHNA and CDR2 YSLEER. The V gene end was trimmed by 5 bases and the J gene end by 0 bases; junction bases not matched to a gene: 7. The length of the CDR3 is 16 residues. Only in-frame clones appear in the TCRdb table, and some are missing; sequencing was by immunoSEQ multiplex PCR. The table has almost 250,000 clones, around 88% seen once. The study drew participants aged about 18 to 90 years from around 24 US areas. The TCR was taken from a woman aged 25 to 45 who had recovered from COVID-19. The sample consisted of PBMCs or T cells enriched from blood (not recorded which). The chain combines TRBV4-3 with TRBJ1-1; 9 nucleotides align to TRBD1. The CDR3 spells CASSGQTGGLNTEAFF. DNA for the CDR3: TGCGCCAGCAGCGGTCAAACAGGGGGCCTGAACACTGAAGCTTTCTTT.